A selection of T cell receptor beta chains follows, all from one sample in a study of glioma-infiltrating T cells after dendritic cell vaccination. Sequencing used immunoSEQ multiplex PCR; TCRdb keeps in-frame clones, though not all of them. The sample holds 4,000 or so clones; approximately 93% are singletons and the top ten take 5.5%. The specimen comprised blood, sampled before dendritic cell vaccination. The source of these receptors is a human donor with glioblastoma. CDR3s include the opening cysteine and the closing phenylalanine or tryptophan. Each record gives: J gene, clone size, CDR3 length, V gene, D gene, CDR3 DNA, CDR3 protein. D genes are given only for firm matches. Size is stated for part of the rows, as once, few or many counts, or as a class when the clone is expanded.

>TRBJ2-5|-|19|TRBV28|-
TGTGCCAGCAGTTTAGATCCCTCCCCTAGCGCGAAGTACCAAGAGACCCAGTACTTC
CASSLDPSPSAKYQETQYF
>TRBJ2-1|-|11|TRBV19|-
TGTGCCAGTAGTATCGGTAATGAGCAGTTCTTC
CASSIGNEQFF
>TRBJ1-5|-|14|TRBV15|-
TGTGCCACCAGCAGAGATGCGGTGAATCAGCCCCAGCATTTT
CATSRDAVNQPQHF
>TRBJ1-5|-|15|TRBV4-1|TRBD1
TGCGCCAGCAGCCTGACAGGGGGCTTTATTCAGCCCCAGCATTTT
CASSLTGGFIQPQHF
>TRBJ2-3|-|16|TRBV28|-
TGTGCCAGCAGAGGTGGCGGTGTCAGCTCCACAGATACGCAGTATTTT
CASRGGGVSSTDTQYF
>TRBJ2-2|-|14|TRBV5-1|-
TGCGCCAGCAGCTTGGGGGGAGCCACCGGGGAGCTGTTTTTT
CASSLGGATGELFF
>TRBJ2-1|-|18|TRBV5-1|TRBD2
TGCGCCAGCAGCTTGGCCACTTCGGGACTAGCGGGAAACAATGAGCAGTTCTTC
CASSLATSGLAGNNEQFF
>TRBJ2-1|-|16|TRBV28|TRBD1
TGTGCCAGCAGTTCCATAACCGGGACAGGGTTGGATGAGCAGTTCTTC
CASSSITGTGLDEQFF
>TRBJ2-7|-|15|TRBV5-1|TRBD2
TGCGCCAGCAGCTTGGGTGCGGGAGGATCCTACGAGCAGTACTTC
CASSLGAGGSYEQYF
>TRBJ2-5|-|15|TRBV29-1|TRBD2
TGCAGCGTTCCTCGGACTAGCGGGAGTAGTGAGACCCAGTACTTC
CSVPRTSGSSETQYF
>TRBJ2-1|-|16|TRBV27|-
TGTGCCAGCAGTTCCCCCTACAGGAGCTCCTACAATGAGCAGTTCTTC
CASSSPYRSSYNEQFF
>TRBJ2-1|-|17|TRBV27|TRBD2
TGTGCCAGCAGTTTATCCCCGGGACTAGCGGTTAACAATGAGCAGTTCTTC
CASSLSPGLAVNNEQFF
>TRBJ2-1|-|15|TRBV11-2|-
TGTGCCAGCAGCTTAGGTTCTACTTCCTACAATGAGCAGTTCTTC
CASSLGSTSYNEQFF
>TRBJ2-2|-|18|TRBV4-3|TRBD2
TGCGCCAGCAGCAAAGGGGTAATAGCGGGCTGGGGATCCGGGGAGCTGTTTTTT
CASSKGVIAGWGSGELFF
>TRBJ1-1|-|12|TRBV9|-
TGTGCCAGCAGCCCCGGGGGGGGCGGCGCTTTCTTT
CASSPGGGGAFF
>TRBJ2-1|-|15|TRBV5-1|TRBD2
TGCGCCAGCAGCCCTTTTTATCCGGGGGGTAATGAGCAGTTCTTC
CASSPFYPGGNEQFF
>TRBJ2-1|-|16|TRBV11-2|-
TGTGCCAGCAGCCGCCTTAGCGGTAGCTCCTACAATGAGCAGTTCTTC
CASSRLSGSSYNEQFF
>TRBJ2-1|few|15|TRBV28|-
TGTGCCAGCAGTTCGTTCACCTCAGGGTGGGTTGAGCAGTTCTTC
CASSSFTSGWVEQFF
>TRBJ2-7|-|11|TRBV9|-
TGTGCCAGCAGCGCAGGGCGGGAGCAGTACTTC
CASSAGREQYF
>TRBJ1-2|-|13|TRBV29-1|-
TGCAGCGTTGAAGATCGGTCGTACTATGGCTACACCTTC
CSVEDRSYYGYTF
>TRBJ1-1|-|15|TRBV5-6|-
TGTGCCAGCAGCTTGCGTGGGCAGGGAAGGGCTGAAGCTTTCTTT
CASSLRGQGRAEAFF
>TRBJ1-5|once|15|TRBV28|-
TGTGCCAGCAGTAGTCCAGCCACCCGGGGTCAGCCCCAGCATTTT
CASSSPATRGQPQHF
>TRBJ1-4|-|12|TRBV29-1|-
TGCAGCGTTTTCGGTTCTAAGGAAAAACTGTTTTTT
CSVFGSKEKLFF
>TRBJ2-1|-|16|TRBV5-1|TRBD2
TGCGCCAGCAGCTTGAGTAGCGGGAGAGGTTGGAATGAGCAGTTCTTC
CASSLSSGRGWNEQFF
>TRBJ2-1|-|13|TRBV6-6|-
TGTGCCGCCCTAAAGTACAGAGACAATGAGCAGTTCTTC
CAALKYRDNEQFF
>TRBJ1-2|-|13|TRBV28|TRBD1
TGTGCCAGCGAGACCGGGACAGAATATGGCTACACCTTC
CASETGTEYGYTF
>TRBJ2-1|few|14|TRBV11-1|-
TGTGCCAGCAGCTTATTTTACGGCTACAATGAGCAGTTCTTC
CASSLFYGYNEQFF
>TRBJ1-1|-|15|TRBV28|-
TGTGCCAGCAGTTTAGCTGACAGACAGGTGCATGAAGCTTTCTTT
CASSLADRQVHEAFF
>TRBJ1-4|-|15|TRBV25-1|-
TGTGCCAGCAGTCCTGATGACACAACTAATGAAAAACTGTTTTTT
CASSPDDTTNEKLFF
>TRBJ1-5|-|16|TRBV19|TRBD1
TGTGCCAGTAGTATACTCCGGGACAGGGGGGATCAGCCCCAGCATTTT
CASSILRDRGDQPQHF
>TRBJ1-1|-|16|TRBV7-3|-
TGTGCCAGCAGCTTAAGCGCCCCAGGTCTGGGCACTGAAGCTTTCTTT
CASSLSAPGLGTEAFF
>TRBJ2-3|-|17|TRBV5-5|TRBD2
TGTGCCAGCAGTAAAAGACTAGCGGAAGAGGTTTCAGATACGCAGTATTTT
CASSKRLAEEVSDTQYF
>TRBJ2-7|-|13|TRBV7-9|-
TGTGCCAGCCGCCACGGGGATCGATACGAGCAGTACTTC
CASRHGDRYEQYF
>TRBJ2-1|once|15|TRBV2|TRBD2
TGTGCCAGCAACCGACTAGCGGGAGTGTACAATGAGCAGTTCTTC
CASNRLAGVYNEQFF
>TRBJ1-2|-|14|TRBV10-3|TRBD1
TGTGCCATCACCTCGACAGGGGACGACTATGGCTACACCTTC
CAITSTGDDYGYTF
>TRBJ2-3|-|19|TRBV7-9|TRBD2
TGTGCCAGCAGCTTAAGGGGCCGGCTAGCGGGAGGTGGGGCGGATACGCAGTATTTT
CASSLRGRLAGGGADTQYF
>TRBJ2-3|-|16|TRBV18|TRBD2
TGTGCCAGCTCACCGGGACTAGCGGGAGCAGCAGATACGCAGTATTTT
CASSPGLAGAADTQYF
>TRBJ2-1|-|14|TRBV5-1|TRBD2
TGCGCCAGCAGCTTGGCCATGGGAGGGGCAGAGCAGTTCTTC
CASSLAMGGAEQFF
>TRBJ2-2|-|16|TRBV6-1|-
TGTGCCAGCAGTGAATTGGGGACTTCGAACACCGGGGAGCTGTTTTTT
CASSELGTSNTGELFF
>TRBJ2-1|-|13|TRBV10-3|TRBD1
TGTGCCATCAACGGACAGGGGGGAGATGAGCAGTTCTTC
CAINGQGGDEQFF
>TRBJ2-2|-|15|TRBV6-5|TRBD1
TGTGCCAGCAGTCGCCAGGGGGTGAACACCGGGGAGCTGTTTTTT
CASSRQGVNTGELFF
>TRBJ1-1|-|15|TRBV18|TRBD1
TGTGCCAGCTTACCCCACCCCTTGGGACAGATCGAAGCTTTCTTT
CASLPHPLGQIEAFF
>TRBJ1-2|-|17|TRBV2|-
TGTGCCCCTGGACAGAAAGACCCGTCGGAAGGGTGGGATGGCTACACCTTC
CAPGQKDPSEGWDGYTF
>TRBJ1-1|-|12|TRBV28|-
TGTGCCAGCAGCTACAACAGGGTGGTCGCTTTCTTT
CASSYNRVVAFF
>TRBJ1-2|-|17|TRBV10-1|-
TGCGCCAGCAGTACCGGAGAAAGATCGCGAAAGATCTATGGCTACACCTTC
CASSTGERSRKIYGYTF
>TRBJ1-2|-|14|TRBV7-9|TRBD1
TGTGCCAGCAGCTCCCGGGACAGTAACTATGGCTACACCTTC
CASSSRDSNYGYTF
>TRBJ1-4|-|13|TRBV9|-
TGTGCCAGCAGCGTACTCCAGGGGGAAAAACTGTTTTTT
CASSVLQGEKLFF
>TRBJ2-2|-|13|TRBV11-3|TRBD1
TGTGCCAGCAGCGACAGGGACCCCGGGGAGCTGTTTTTT
CASSDRDPGELFF
>TRBJ2-7|-|15|TRBV27|TRBD1
TGTGCCAGCAGTGTCTCCCCGAAAGGGGGCGGCGAGCAGTACTTC
CASSVSPKGGGEQYF
>TRBJ1-1|-|12|TRBV9|-
TGTGCCAGCAGCTCAGGGAACACTGAAGCTTTCTTT
CASSSGNTEAFF